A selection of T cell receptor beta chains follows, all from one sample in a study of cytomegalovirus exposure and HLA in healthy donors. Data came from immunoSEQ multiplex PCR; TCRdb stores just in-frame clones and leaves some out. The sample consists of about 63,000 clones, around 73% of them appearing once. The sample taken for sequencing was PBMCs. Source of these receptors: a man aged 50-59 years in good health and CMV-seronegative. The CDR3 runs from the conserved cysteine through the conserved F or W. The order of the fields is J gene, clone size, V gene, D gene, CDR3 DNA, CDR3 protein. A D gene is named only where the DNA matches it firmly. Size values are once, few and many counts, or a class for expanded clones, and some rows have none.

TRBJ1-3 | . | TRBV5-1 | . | TGCGCCAGCAGCATGACAGGCGGAAACACCATATATTTT | CASSMTGGNTIYF
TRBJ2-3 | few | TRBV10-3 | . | TGTGCCATCAGTGAGACTAGGAGCACAGATACGCAGTATTTT | CAISETRSTDTQYF
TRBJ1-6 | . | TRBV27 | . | TGTGCCAGCAGTTTCGACTACTATTCACCCCTCCACTTT | CASSFDYYSPLHF
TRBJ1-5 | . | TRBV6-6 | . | TGTGCCAGCAGTTACCGGGGGGAGGAATCCCAGCATTTT | CASSYRGEESQHF
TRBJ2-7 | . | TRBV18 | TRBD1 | TGTGCCAGCTCACCAAGGACAGGGGGCCAGTACGAGCAGTACTTC | CASSPRTGGQYEQYF
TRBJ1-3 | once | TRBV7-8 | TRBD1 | TGTGCCAGCAGCAGTAGCAGGGGGTGGGGAAACACCATATATTTT | CASSSSRGWGNTIYF
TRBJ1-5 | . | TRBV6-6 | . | TGTGCCAGCAAACCCCAGGGTTCTGGCAATCAGCCCCAGCATTTT | CASKPQGSGNQPQHF
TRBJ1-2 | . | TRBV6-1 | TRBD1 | TGTGCCAGCAGTGAAGCACCCGGGACAGGCTATGGCTACACCTTC | CASSEAPGTGYGYTF
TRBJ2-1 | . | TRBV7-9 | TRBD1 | TGTGCCAGCAGCCCGGGACAGCCTTACAATGAGCAGTTCTTC | CASSPGQPYNEQFF
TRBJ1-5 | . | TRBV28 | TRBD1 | TGTGCCAGCAGTTTAGGGGACAGGGGGCGGAATCAGCCCCAGCATTTT | CASSLGDRGRNQPQHF
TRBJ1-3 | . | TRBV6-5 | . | TGTGCCAGCAGGGACGGTGGGAGCTCTGGAAACACCATATATTTT | CASRDGGSSGNTIYF
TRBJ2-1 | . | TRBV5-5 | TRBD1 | TGTGCCAGCAGCGGGACAGGGTTTAATGAGCAGTTCTTC | CASSGTGFNEQFF
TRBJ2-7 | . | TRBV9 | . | TGTGCCAGCAGCGGGACAGCCTCCTACGAGCAGTACTTC | CASSGTASYEQYF
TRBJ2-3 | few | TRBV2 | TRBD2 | TGTGCCAGTACCGGGTTTGGTGGGGGGGGAACAGATACGCAGTATTTT | CASTGFGGGGTDTQYF
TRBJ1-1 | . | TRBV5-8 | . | TGTGCCAGCACCCCTTGGGCAGCCCTCGTAGGCACTGAAGCTTTCTTT | CASTPWAALVGTEAFF
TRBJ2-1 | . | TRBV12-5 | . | TGTGCTAGTGGTACTTACAATGAGCAGTTCTTC | CASGTYNEQFF
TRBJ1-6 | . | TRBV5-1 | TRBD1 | TGCGCCAGCAGCTGGGGACAGGGGGGATCACCCCTCCACTTT | CASSWGQGGSPLHF
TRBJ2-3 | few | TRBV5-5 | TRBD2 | TGTGCCAGCAGCTTGTCAGGACTAGACGTGACAGATACGCAGTCTTTT | CASSLSGLDVTDTQSF
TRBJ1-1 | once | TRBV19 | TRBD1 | TGTGCCAGTAGGGGGACAGGGCGGAACACTGAAGCTTTCTTT | CASRGTGRNTEAFF
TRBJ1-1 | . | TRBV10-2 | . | TGCGCCAGCAGTGTTAAGAACACTGAAGCTTTCTTT | CASSVKNTEAFF
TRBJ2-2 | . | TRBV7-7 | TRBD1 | TGTGCTAGCAGCGTTGACAGGGCCACCGGGGAGCTGTTTTTT | CASSVDRATGELFF
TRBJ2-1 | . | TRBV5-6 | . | TGTGCCAGCAGCTTCGAAGGGGCCCTCGTAAGCTCCTACAATGAGCAGTTCTTC | CASSFEGALVSSYNEQFF
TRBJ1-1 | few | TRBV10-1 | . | TGCGCCAGCAGCCAGTCGAACACTGAAGCTTTCTTT | CASSQSNTEAFF
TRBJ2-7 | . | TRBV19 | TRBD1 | TGTGCCAGTAGTCTTATCTGGGGACAGGAGATATACGAGCAGTACTTC | CASSLIWGQEIYEQYF
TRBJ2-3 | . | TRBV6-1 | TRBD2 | TGTGCCAGCGTGTATAGCGGGGGTAGAGATACGCAGTATTTT | CASVYSGGRDTQYF
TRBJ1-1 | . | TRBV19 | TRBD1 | TGTGCCAGTAGGACGGGACAGGGGCTCTCGAGGAACACTGAAGCTTTCTTT | CASRTGQGLSRNTEAFF
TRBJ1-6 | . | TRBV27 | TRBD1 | TGTGCCAGCAGTTTAGGGACAGTGTCCTATAATTCACCCCTCCACTTT | CASSLGTVSYNSPLHF
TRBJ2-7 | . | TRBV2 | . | TGTGCCAGCAGCCTACAGGGCCCGGGGTACGAGCAGTACTTC | CASSLQGPGYEQYF
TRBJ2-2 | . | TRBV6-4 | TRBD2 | TGTGCCAGCGCACGACTAGCGGCGAACACCGGGGAGCTGTTTTTT | CASARLAANTGELFF
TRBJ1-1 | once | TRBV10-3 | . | TGTGCCTCCCTCGGCGGTGAAGCTTTCTTT | CASLGGEAFF
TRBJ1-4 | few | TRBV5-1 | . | TGCGCCAGCAGCTCCTATACAGGGTTGGAAAAACTGTTTTTT | CASSSYTGLEKLFF
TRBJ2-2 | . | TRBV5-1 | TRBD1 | TGCGCCAGCAGCCCCAGGCCAGGGGGCCTTACCGGGGAGCTGTTTTTT | CASSPRPGGLTGELFF